These 5 T cell receptor beta chains were sequenced from one sample in a study of T cells after yellow fever vaccination. Using its own MiXCR run on the 5' RACE reads, TCRdb lists one record per CDR3 protein. The sample shows about 400,000 distinct CDR3 sequences, approximately 5.7% of them seen only once. The material was PBMCs, obtained 5 days after the yellow fever booster vaccination. The receptors were sampled from a young man who received the YFV17D yellow fever vaccine.

The CDR3, as DNA: TGTGCCAGCAGCTTAGATGCGGGAGGGCCTGATACGCAGTATTTT. Protein: CASSLDAGGPDTQYF. The J gene is TRBJ2-3, the V gene TRBV11-2, with 9 bases identical to TRBD2. In germline, CDR1 is SGHAT, CDR2 FQNNGV. This CDR3 contains 15 residues. Germline trimming cut 0 bases from V and 6 bases from J; bases unmatched to any gene: 4.

This clonotype was detected ten times or more. CDR3 amino acids: CASSPGSGYPGELFF. The CDR3 nucleotides are TGTGCCAGCAGCCCTGGGTCGGGGTACCCCGGGGAGCTGTTTTTT. The rearrangement uses TRBV7-9 and TRBJ2-2; possible D gene TRBD2, 5 bases. Germline CDR1 SEHNR, CDR2 FQNEAQ (reference sequence). Between the trimmed V and J ends, which lost 5 bases and 6 bases, there was a span of 16 bases. The CDR3 is 15 amino acids.

This chain joins TRBV7-8 and TRBJ2-2, with D perhaps TRBD1 (6 bases). V was pared by 2 bases and J by 2 bases, with 18 bases between. Germline V gene sequence: CDR1 SGHVS, CDR2 FQNEAQ. The CDR3 is 18 amino acids. The CDR3 DNA reads TGTGCCAGCAGCTTAAAGTTGGACAGCCCTCAAAACACCGGGGAGCTGTTTTTT. Translation: CASSLKLDSPQNTGELFF.

Notes on this clonotype: One junction end does not reproduce the germline sequence, and a read error may be involved. The V and J genes are TRBV20-1 and TRBJ2-1; perhaps TRBD2 as D (7 bases). CDR3 length: 17 amino acids. Germline V gene sequence: CDR1 DFQATT, CDR2 SNEGSKA (reference sequence). The CDR3 sequence: CCARDIQGRVSYNEQFF. DNA of the CDR3: TGCTGTGCTAGAGATATTCAGGGGAGGGTCTCCTACAATGAGCAGTTCTTC.

The chain uses TRBV29-1 and TRBJ2-2; 9 nucleotides align to TRBD1. The CDR3 contains 14 residues. Trimming took 4 bases from V and 7 from J; bases not matched to a gene: 7. Germline lookup yields CDR1 SQVTM and CDR2 ANQGSEA. The CDR3 sequence: CSVVEDRGIGELFF. In DNA form, the CDR3 reads TGCAGCGTTGTCGAGGACAGGGGCATCGGGGAGCTGTTTTTT.